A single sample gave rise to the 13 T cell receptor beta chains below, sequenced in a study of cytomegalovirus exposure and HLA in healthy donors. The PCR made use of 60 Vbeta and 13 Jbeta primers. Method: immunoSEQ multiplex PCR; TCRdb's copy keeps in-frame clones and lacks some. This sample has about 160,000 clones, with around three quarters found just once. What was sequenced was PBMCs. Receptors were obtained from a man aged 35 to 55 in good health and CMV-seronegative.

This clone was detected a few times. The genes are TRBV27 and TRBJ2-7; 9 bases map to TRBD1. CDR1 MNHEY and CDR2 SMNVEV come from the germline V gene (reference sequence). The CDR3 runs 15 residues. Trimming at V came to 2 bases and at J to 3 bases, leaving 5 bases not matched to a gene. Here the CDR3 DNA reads TGTGCCAGCAGTTTAACCGGGACAGGGCTCTACGAGCAGTACGTC. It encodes CASSLTGTGLYEQYV.

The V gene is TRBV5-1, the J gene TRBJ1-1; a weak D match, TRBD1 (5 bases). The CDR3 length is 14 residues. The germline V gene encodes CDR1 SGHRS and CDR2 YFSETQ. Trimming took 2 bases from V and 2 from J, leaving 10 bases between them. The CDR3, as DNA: TGCGCCAGCAGCTTCAGGGAATTAAACACTGAAGCTTTCTTT. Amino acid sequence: CASSFRELNTEAFF.

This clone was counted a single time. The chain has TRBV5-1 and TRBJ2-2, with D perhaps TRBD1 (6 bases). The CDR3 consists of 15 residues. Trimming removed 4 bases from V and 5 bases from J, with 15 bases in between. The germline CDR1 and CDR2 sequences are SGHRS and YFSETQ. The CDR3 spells CASSLGAGWTGELFF. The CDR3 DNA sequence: TGCGCCAGCAGCCTGGGGGCAGGGTGGACCGGGGAGCTGTTTTTT.

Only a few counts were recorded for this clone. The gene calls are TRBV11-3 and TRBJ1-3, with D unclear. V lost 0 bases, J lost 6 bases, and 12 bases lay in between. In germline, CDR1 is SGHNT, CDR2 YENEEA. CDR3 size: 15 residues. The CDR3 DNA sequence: TGTGCCAGCAGCTTAGATGGCGGTCGCCAAAACACCATATATTTT. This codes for CASSLDGGRQNTIYF.

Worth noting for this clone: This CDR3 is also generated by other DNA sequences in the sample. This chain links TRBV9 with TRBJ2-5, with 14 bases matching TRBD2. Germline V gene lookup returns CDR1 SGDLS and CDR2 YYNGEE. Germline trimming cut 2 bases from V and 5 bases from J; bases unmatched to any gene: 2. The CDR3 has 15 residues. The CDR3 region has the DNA TGTGCCAGCAGCGTGGGGACTAGCGGGAGTGAGACCCAGTACTTC. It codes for CASSVGTSGSETQYF.

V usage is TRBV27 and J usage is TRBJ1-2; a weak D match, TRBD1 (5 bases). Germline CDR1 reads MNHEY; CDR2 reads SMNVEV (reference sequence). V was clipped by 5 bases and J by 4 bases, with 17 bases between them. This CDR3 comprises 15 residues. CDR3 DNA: TGTGCCAGCAGTGATGGACGGGGACTGTTCTATGGCTACACCTTC. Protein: CASSDGRGLFYGYTF.

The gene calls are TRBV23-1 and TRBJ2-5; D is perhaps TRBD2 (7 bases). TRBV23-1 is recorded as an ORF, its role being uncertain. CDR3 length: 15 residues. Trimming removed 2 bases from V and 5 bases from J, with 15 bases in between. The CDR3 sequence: CASSQRGGVEETQYF. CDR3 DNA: TGCGCCAGCAGTCAACGCGGGGGCGTCGAGGAGACCCAGTACTTC.

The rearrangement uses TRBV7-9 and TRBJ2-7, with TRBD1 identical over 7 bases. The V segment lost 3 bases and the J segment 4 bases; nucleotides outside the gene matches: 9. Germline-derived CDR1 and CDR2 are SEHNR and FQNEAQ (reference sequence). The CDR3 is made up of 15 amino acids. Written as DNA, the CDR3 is TGTGCCAGCAGCTTTTCGACAGGGATGGGGTACGAGCAGTACTTC. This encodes CASSFSTGMGYEQYF.

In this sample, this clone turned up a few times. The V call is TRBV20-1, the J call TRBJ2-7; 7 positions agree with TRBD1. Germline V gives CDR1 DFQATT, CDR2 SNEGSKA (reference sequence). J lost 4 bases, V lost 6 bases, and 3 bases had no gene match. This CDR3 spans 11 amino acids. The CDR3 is CSARQGYEQYV. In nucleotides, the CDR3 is TGCAGTGCAAGACAGGGTTACGAGCAGTACGTC.

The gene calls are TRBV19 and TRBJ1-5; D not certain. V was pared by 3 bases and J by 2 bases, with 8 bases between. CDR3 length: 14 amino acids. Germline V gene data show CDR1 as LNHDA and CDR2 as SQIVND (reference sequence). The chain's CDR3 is CASSIPLGNQPQHF. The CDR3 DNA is TGTGCCAGTAGTATCCCGTTAGGCAATCAGCCCCAGCATTTT.

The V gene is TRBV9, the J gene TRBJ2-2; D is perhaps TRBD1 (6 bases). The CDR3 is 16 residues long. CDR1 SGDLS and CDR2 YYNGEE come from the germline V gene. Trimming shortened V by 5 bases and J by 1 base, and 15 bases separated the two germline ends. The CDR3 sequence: CASRPDLGQNTGELFF. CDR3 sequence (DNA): TGTGCCAGCAGGCCTGACCTGGGACAGAACACCGGGGAGCTGTTTTTT.

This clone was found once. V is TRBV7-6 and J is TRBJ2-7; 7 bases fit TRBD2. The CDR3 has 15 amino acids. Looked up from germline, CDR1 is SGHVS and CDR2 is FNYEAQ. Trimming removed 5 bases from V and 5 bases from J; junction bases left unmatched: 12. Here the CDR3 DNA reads TGTGCCAGCAGCGCCGGCGTTGCGGGAGTCGACGAGCAGTACTTC. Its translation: CASSAGVAGVDEQYF.

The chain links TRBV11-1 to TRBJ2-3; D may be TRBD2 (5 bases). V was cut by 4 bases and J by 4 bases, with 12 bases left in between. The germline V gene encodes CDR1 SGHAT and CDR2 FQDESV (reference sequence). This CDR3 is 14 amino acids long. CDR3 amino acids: CASSSIGVADTQYF. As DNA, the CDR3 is TGTGCCAGCAGCTCGATCGGGGTCGCAGATACGCAGTATTTT.